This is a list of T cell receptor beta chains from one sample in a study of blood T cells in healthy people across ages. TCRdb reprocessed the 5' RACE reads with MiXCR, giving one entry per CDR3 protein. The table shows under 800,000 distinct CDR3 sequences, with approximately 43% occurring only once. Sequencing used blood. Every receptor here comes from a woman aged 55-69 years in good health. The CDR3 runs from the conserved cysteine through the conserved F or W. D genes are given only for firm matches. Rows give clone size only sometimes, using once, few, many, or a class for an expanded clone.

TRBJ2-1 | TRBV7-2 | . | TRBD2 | CASSLASGGTGNEQFF | TGTGCCAGCAGCTTAGCTAGCGGGGGGACCGGCAATGAGCAGTTCTTC
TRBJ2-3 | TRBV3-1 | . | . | CASSQAGRPADTQYF | TGTGCCAGCAGCCAGGCGGGCCGACCCGCAGATACGCAGTATTTT
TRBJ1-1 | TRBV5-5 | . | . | CASSLTRQPNTEAFF | TGTGCCAGCAGCTTAACTCGACAGCCGAACACTGAAGCTTTCTTT
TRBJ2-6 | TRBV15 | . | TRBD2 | CATSRDRGAGANVLTF | TGTGCCACCAGCAGAGATCGGGGGGCTGGGGCCAACGTCCTGACTTTC
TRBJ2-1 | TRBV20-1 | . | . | CSARPGMVVGEQFF | TGCAGTGCTAGGCCAGGCATGGTTGTCGGTGAGCAGTTCTTC
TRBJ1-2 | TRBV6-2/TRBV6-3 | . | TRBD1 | CATTGQLTYGYTF | TGTGCCACAACGGGACAGCTCACTTATGGCTACACCTTC
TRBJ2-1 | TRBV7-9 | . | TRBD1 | CVSRAPSGTGNNEQFF | TGTGTCAGCAGGGCGCCAAGTGGGACAGGGAACAATGAGCAGTTCTTC
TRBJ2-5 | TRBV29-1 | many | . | CSAHRGGQETQYF | TGCAGCGCACACAGGGGGGGACAAGAGACCCAGTACTTC
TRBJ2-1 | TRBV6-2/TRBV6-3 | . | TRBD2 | CASSPRTSGLPHNEQFF | TGTGCCAGCAGCCCGAGGACTAGCGGACTTCCCCACAATGAGCAGTTCTTC
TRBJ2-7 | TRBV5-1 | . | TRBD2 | CASSPLGTSGRSGEQYF | TGCGCCAGCAGCCCCCTCGGGACTAGCGGGAGGTCGGGCGAGCAGTACTTC
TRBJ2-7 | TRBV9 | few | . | CASSVALGGVEQYF | TGTGCCAGCAGCGTAGCTTTAGGAGGGGTCGAGCAGTACTTC
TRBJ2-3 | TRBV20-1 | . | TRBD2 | CSALSLSGRAGDTQYF | TGCAGTGCTCTGTCCCTTAGCGGGAGGGCCGGAGATACGCAGTATTTT
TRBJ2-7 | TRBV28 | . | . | CASSLAGGSIYEQYF | TGTGCCAGCAGTTTAGCTGGCGGCTCCATCTACGAGCAGTACTTC
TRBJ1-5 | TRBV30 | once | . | CAWSVDNQPQHF | TGTGCCTGGAGCGTAGATAATCAGCCCCAGCATTTT
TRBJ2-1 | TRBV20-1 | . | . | CSAGQGPEQFF | TGCAGTGCTGGTCAGGGGCCTGAGCAGTTCTTC
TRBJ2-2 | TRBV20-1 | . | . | CSARVGRAGTGELFF | TGCAGTGCTAGAGTGGGAAGGGCGGGAACCGGGGAGCTGTTTTTT
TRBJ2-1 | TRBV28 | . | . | CASSPAGAGEYNEQFF | TGTGCCAGCAGTCCCGCGGGGGCAGGGGAATACAATGAGCAGTTCTTC
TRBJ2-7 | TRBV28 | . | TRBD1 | CARNADRGTYEQYF | TGTGCCCGCAACGCGGACAGGGGGACCTACGAGCAGTACTTC
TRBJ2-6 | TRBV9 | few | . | CASSVEVGKGANVLTF | TGTGCCAGCAGCGTAGAAGTTGGGAAAGGGGCCAACGTCCTGACTTTC
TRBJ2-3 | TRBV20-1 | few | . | CSAREEVISSTDTQYF | TGCAGTGCTAGAGAGGAAGTTATTTCTAGCACAGATACGCAGTATTTT
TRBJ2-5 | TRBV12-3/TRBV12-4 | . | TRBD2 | CASTATSGRQTQYF | TGTGCCAGCACCGCGACTAGCGGGAGACAGACCCAGTACTTC
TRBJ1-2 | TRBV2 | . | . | CASSGGQFNYGYTF | TGTGCCAGCAGTGGAGGACAGTTTAACTATGGCTACACCTTC
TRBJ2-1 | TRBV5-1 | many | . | CASSLSNQGLNEQFF | TGCGCCAGCAGCTTGTCAAACCAGGGGCTCAATGAGCAGTTCTTC
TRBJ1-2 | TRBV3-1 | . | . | CASSQGSVPGYTF | TGTGCCAGCAGCCAAGGGAGCGTCCCTGGCTACACCTTC
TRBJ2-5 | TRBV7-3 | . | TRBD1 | CASSLGRTGALETQYF | TGTGCCAGCAGCCTTGGAAGGACAGGGGCGTTGGAGACCCAGTACTTC
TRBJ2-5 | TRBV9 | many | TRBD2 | CASSVIAGGLQETQYF | TGTGCCAGCAGCGTCATTGCGGGGGGCCTCCAAGAGACCCAGTACTTC
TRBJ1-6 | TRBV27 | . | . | CASSAGGLRSPLHF | TGTGCCAGCAGCGCGGGGGGTTTGAGGTCACCCCTCCACTTT
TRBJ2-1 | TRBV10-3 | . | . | CAITRHGSDNEQFF | TGTGCCATCACTAGACACGGGTCGGATAATGAGCAGTTCTTC
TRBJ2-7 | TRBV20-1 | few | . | CSADGGHVYEQYF | TGCAGTGCTGATGGGGGGCACGTTTACGAGCAGTACTTC
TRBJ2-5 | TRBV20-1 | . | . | CSAKSGYQETQYF | TGCAGTGCTAAGAGCGGGTACCAAGAGACCCAGTACTTC
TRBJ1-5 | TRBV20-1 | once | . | CSASSQSGNQPQHF | TGCAGTGCTAGTTCGCAATCTGGCAATCAGCCCCAGCATTTT
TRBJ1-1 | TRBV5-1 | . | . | CASSHLGTGNTEAFF | TGCGCCAGCAGCCACCTCGGGACGGGGAACACTGAAGCTTTCTTT
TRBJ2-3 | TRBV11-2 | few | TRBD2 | CASSVETSLRRYF | TGTGCCAGCAGCGTAGAGACTAGCCTTAGGAGGTATTTT
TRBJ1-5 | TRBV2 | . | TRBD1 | CASIRTGNQPQHF | TGTGCCAGCATTCGGACAGGGAATCAGCCCCAGCATTTT
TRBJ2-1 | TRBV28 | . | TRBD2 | CASRASSGRGNEQFF | TGTGCCAGCAGAGCCTCTAGCGGGAGGGGTAATGAGCAGTTCTTC
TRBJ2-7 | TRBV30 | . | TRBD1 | CAWSRGTGNYEQYF | TGTGCCTGGAGCCGAGGGACAGGGAACTACGAGCAGTACTTC
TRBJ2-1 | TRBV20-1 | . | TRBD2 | CSAGPSGGRNEQFF | TGCAGTGCTGGCCCTAGCGGGGGGCGGAATGAGCAGTTCTTC
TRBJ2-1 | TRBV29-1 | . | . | CSAGRDFIDEQFF | TGCAGCGCTGGCCGGGACTTCATAGACGAGCAGTTCTTC
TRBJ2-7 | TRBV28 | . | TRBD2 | CASSSETSGRVYEQYF | TGTGCCAGCAGTTCAGAGACTAGCGGGAGGGTATACGAGCAGTACTTC
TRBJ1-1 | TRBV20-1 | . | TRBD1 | CSAGWDREIEAFF | TGCAGTGCTGGATGGGACAGGGAAATTGAAGCTTTCTTT
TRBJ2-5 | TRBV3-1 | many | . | CASSQPRETQYF | TGTGCCAGCAGCCAACCTAGGGAGACCCAGTACTTC
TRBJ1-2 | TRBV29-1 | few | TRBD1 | CSVVDRGPNYGYTF | TGCAGCGTTGTAGACAGGGGACCTAACTATGGCTACACCTTC
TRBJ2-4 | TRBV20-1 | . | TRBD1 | CSATWTGTRAKNIQYF | TGCAGTGCTACCTGGACAGGTACTCGCGCCAAAAACATTCAGTACTTC